Shown below are 32 T cell receptor beta chains from a single sample sequenced in a study of T cell responses to AZD1222 COVID-19 vaccine. Sequencing was performed with immunoSEQ multiplex PCR; in TCRdb, only in-frame clones are kept and a portion is missing. The table has about 200,000 clones, approximately 94% seen once. The input for sequencing was peripheral blood, taken 28 days after the second dose of the MenACWY control vaccine. These receptors were taken from an adult who received the MenACWY meningococcal vaccine as a control.

The chain combines TRBV24-1 with TRBJ2-5; possibly TRBD2 for D (6 bases). CDR1 and CDR2 (germline): KGHDR, SFDVKD. CDR3 size: 17 residues. Trimming took off 7 bases at V and 1 base at J, with 21 bases between the two ends. CDR3 coding DNA: TGTGCCACCAGCGCTGGACTATCCGCCAATACCCAAGAGACCCAGTACTTC. This codes for CATSAGLSANTQETQYF.

The gene calls are TRBV29-1 and TRBJ2-5; D remains unclear. Trimming shortened V by 4 bases and J by 1 base, and 7 bases separated the two germline ends. The CDR3 is made up of 12 amino acids. CDR1 and CDR2 (germline): SQVTM, ANQGSEA. This CDR3 is CSVGSGQETQYF. In nucleotides, the CDR3 is TGCAGCGTTGGTTCAGGCCAAGAGACCCAGTACTTC.

This chain connects TRBV19 to TRBJ2-1, with TRBD2 matching over 8 bases. This CDR3 comprises 17 residues. The V and J ends lost 8 bases and 2 bases, in that order; junction bases with no gene match: 14. Germline CDR1 and CDR2: LNHDA and SQIVND (reference sequence). This CDR3 reads CASRKWEAGGPYNEQFF. The CDR3 DNA sequence: TGTGCCAGTCGCAAATGGGAGGCGGGGGGACCCTACAATGAGCAGTTCTTC.

This chain links TRBV28 with TRBJ2-1; D remains unclear. CDR1 MDHEN and CDR2 SYDVKM come from the germline V gene. The CDR3 runs 14 residues. CDR3 residues: CGVFAASPLNEQFF. The CDR3 DNA reads TGTGGGGTCTTTGCGGCTAGTCCCCTCAATGAGCAGTTCTTC.

J is TRBJ1-5 and V is TRBV7-9; 7 nucleotides agree with TRBD1. The germline gives CDR1 SEHNR, CDR2 FQNEAQ (reference sequence). The CDR3 totals 12 residues. The trim removed 3 bases at V and 10 bases at J, leaving 3 bases unmatched. The CDR3 sequence: CASSFNRGPQHF. The CDR3 nucleotides are TGTGCCAGCAGCTTCAACAGGGGTCCCCAGCATTTT.

The rearrangement links TRBV4-1 to TRBJ1-4, with 9 nucleotides matching TRBD1. The germline V gene has CDR1 MGHRA and CDR2 YSYEKL. The CDR3 runs 15 residues. Unmatched junction bases numbered 6, after V lost 5 bases and J lost 5 bases. Here the CDR3 DNA reads TGCGCCAGCAGCAAAACAGGGGGCCGAAATGAAAAACTGTTTTTT. This sequence encodes CASSKTGGRNEKLFF.

This chain uses TRBV11-1 with TRBJ2-4, with D maybe TRBD2 (6 bases). The CDR3 is 14 residues long. Trimming took 4 bases from V and 0 from J, leaving 7 bases between them. Germline V lookup: CDR1 SGHAT, CDR2 FQDESV (reference sequence). CDR3 sequence: CASSSGEAKNIQYF. The CDR3 coding sequence is TGTGCCAGCAGCTCGGGGGAAGCCAAAAACATTCAGTACTTC. The full variable domain, its missing parts supplied by reference TRBV11-1 and TRBJ2-4, is EAEVAQSPRYKITEKSQAVAFWCDPISGHATLYWYRQILGQGPELLVQFQDESVVDDSQLPKDRFSAERLKGVDSTLKIQPAELGDSAMYLCASSSGEAKNIQYFGAGTRLSVL.

J is TRBJ2-2 and V is TRBV10-3; TRBD1 is a possible D gene (5 bases). Trimming cost V 3 bases and J 2 bases, with 13 bases left between them. CDR3 size: 16 residues. CDR1 is ENHRY, CDR2 SYGVKD, per germline. As DNA, the CDR3 is TGTGCCATCAGTGATGGGGCAGTAGTTAACACCGGGGAGCTGTTTTTT. Protein: CAISDGAVVNTGELFF.

The genes are TRBV15 and TRBJ2-3; D gene ambiguous. Germline V gene data show CDR1 as LNHNV and CDR2 as YYDKDF (reference sequence). Trimming shortened V by 0 bases and J by 2 bases, and 3 bases separated the two germline ends. The length of the CDR3 is 13 residues. The DNA for the CDR3 is TGTGCCACCAGCAGAGATCTCACAGATACGCAGTATTTT. Protein sequence: CATSRDLTDTQYF.

The V and J genes are TRBV2 and TRBJ1-1; D unresolved. The CDR3 spans 11 residues. The germline V and J ends were trimmed by 9 bases and 0 bases, with 5 bases remaining between them. Germline CDR1 and CDR2: SNHLY and FYNNEI. The DNA for the CDR3 is TGTGCCAGGGAGGTGAACACTGAAGCTTTCTTT. It specifies CAREVNTEAFF.

The V call is TRBV16, the J call TRBJ2-7; TRBD2 agrees at 7 bases. Germline V gene sequence: CDR1 KGHSY, CDR2 FQNENV. CDR3 length equals 16 residues. J lost 2 bases, V lost 2 bases, and 9 bases had no gene match. In DNA, the CDR3 is TGTGCCAGCAGCCAAGTTGGGGAGGGAGCCGCCTACGAGCAGTACTTC. Protein sequence: CASSQVGEGAAYEQYF.

The J gene is TRBJ2-1, the V gene TRBV28; 13 bases line up with TRBD2. The V segment lost 6 bases and the J segment 3 bases; nucleotides outside the gene matches: 14. The germline gives CDR1 MDHEN, CDR2 SYDVKM. The CDR3 has 19 amino acids. The CDR3 DNA is TGTGCCAGCAGGCCGGGACTAGCGGGATTCTCTCCGGGCTACAATGAGCAGTTCTTC. Translated: CASRPGLAGFSPGYNEQFF.

The chain joins TRBV25-1 to TRBJ1-1, with 7 bases that match TRBD1. Germline V gene lookup returns CDR1 MGHDK and CDR2 SYGVNS. J lost 4 bases, V lost 10 bases, and 9 bases had no gene match. The length of the CDR3 is 13 residues. The CDR3 region has the DNA TGTGCCACGACAGGGTTGGGGTCCACTGAAGCTTTCTTT. It encodes CATTGLGSTEAFF.

V and J are TRBV7-3 and TRBJ1-2; D might be TRBD1 (5 bases). The CDR3 loop spans 17 amino acids. Trimming cost V 5 bases and J 4 bases, with 23 bases left between them. Germline values: CDR1 SGHTA, CDR2 FQGTGA. The CDR3 DNA follows: TGTGCCAGCAGCCCTGGGGCCGGGACTGACCCCACCTATGGCTACACCTTC. Translation: CASSPGAGTDPTYGYTF.

The chain has TRBV19 and TRBJ2-7; no reliable D call. The germline CDR1 and CDR2 sequences are LNHDA and SQIVND (reference sequence). V was cut by 4 bases and J by 0 bases, with 16 bases left in between. This CDR3 spans 16 amino acids. The CDR3 sequence is CASSKSTQLSSYEQYF. CDR3 nucleotide sequence: TGTGCCAGTAGTAAGTCGACGCAGTTAAGCTCCTACGAGCAGTACTTC.

V usage is TRBV15 and J usage is TRBJ1-5, with D possibly TRBD1 on 5 matching bases. Trimming pared 3 bases from V and 0 bases from J, leaving 18 bases between. The germline gives CDR1 LNHNV, CDR2 YYDKDF (reference sequence). This CDR3 region has 18 residues. The CDR3 is CATSRQPSGTVSNQPQHF. The DNA for the CDR3 is TGTGCCACCAGCAGGCAGCCGTCCGGGACGGTTAGCAATCAGCCCCAGCATTTT.

The gene calls are TRBV6-5 and TRBJ2-2; the D gene is possibly TRBD2 (5 bases). This CDR3 contains 13 residues. CDR1 is MNHEY, CDR2 SVGAGI, per germline. Trimming pared 5 bases from V and 4 bases from J, leaving 8 bases between. This CDR3 reads CASSRDGTGELFF. The CDR3 region has the DNA TGTGCCAGCAGTCGGGATGGCACCGGGGAGCTGTTTTTT.

This rearrangement joins TRBV6-5 to TRBJ1-1, with 10 bases aligning to TRBD1. Losses at the gene ends were 6 bases for V and 4 bases for J; bases not matched to a gene: 2. CDR3 length: 13 residues. Germline V gene sequence: CDR1 MNHEY, CDR2 SVGAGI. As DNA, the CDR3 is TGTGCCAGCAGGTGGACAGGGGGCACTGAAGCTTTCTTT. This encodes CASRWTGGTEAFF.

This chain joins TRBV28 and TRBJ1-6; 8 nucleotides line up with TRBD1. The germline V gene has CDR1 MDHEN and CDR2 SYDVKM. The V and J ends lost 6 bases and 7 bases, in that order; junction bases with no gene match: 8. The CDR3 runs 15 residues. CDR3 protein: CASRPGTGTNSPLHF. The CDR3 coding sequence is TGTGCCAGCAGGCCGGGGACAGGCACAAATTCACCCCTCCACTTT.

The rearrangement joins TRBV27 to TRBJ1-1; 12 bases are shared with TRBD1. This CDR3 comprises 15 residues. Unmatched junction bases numbered 2, after V lost 5 bases and J lost 1 base. The germline CDR1 and CDR2 sequences are MNHEY and SMNVEV (reference sequence). The CDR3 nucleotides are TGTGCCAGCAGTCCGGGACAGGGGGCGAACACTGAAGCTTTCTTT. Translation gives CASSPGQGANTEAFF.

The rearrangement joins TRBV6-5 to TRBJ2-1; tentatively, D is TRBD1 (6 bases). Germline CDR1 reads MNHEY; CDR2 reads SVGAGI. The CDR3 covers 16 residues. Trimming left V 4 bases short and J 3 bases short, with 16 bases between. This chain's CDR3 is CASSSTGRGYYNEQFF. CDR3 DNA: TGTGCCAGCAGTTCGACGGGCAGGGGATACTACAATGAGCAGTTCTTC.

The rearrangement joins TRBV6-5 to TRBJ2-7; weak D call: TRBD1 (5 bases). The CDR3 spans 15 residues. Germline V gives CDR1 MNHEY, CDR2 SVGAGI. V lost 0 bases and J lost 3, with 12 bases in between. The CDR3 coding sequence is TGTGCCAGCAGTTACTCTTCCACAGGTATCTACGAGCAGTACTTC. Translation: CASSYSSTGIYEQYF.

A remark on this clone: The germline gene is not matched at one end of the junction; a read error may be the cause. This chain links TRBV29-1 with TRBJ1-1; D gene uncertain. This CDR3 spans 13 amino acids. CDR1 and CDR2 (germline): SQVTM, ANQGSEA. CDR3 coding DNA: TGCAGCGTTGTGACTGTGATGAACGCTGAAGCTTTCTTT. Translation gives CSVVTVMNAEAFF.

This clone was seen only once. The chain joins TRBV11-2 to TRBJ2-6; the D is unclear. Trimming stripped 1 base from V and 0 bases from J, with 13 bases between. The CDR3 extends over 18 amino acids. The germline V gene has CDR1 SGHAT and CDR2 FQNNGV. The CDR3 loop is CASSLGPNGYSGANVLTF. CDR3 sequence (DNA): TGTGCCAGCAGCTTAGGGCCGAACGGATACTCTGGGGCCAACGTCCTGACTTTC.

The chain employs TRBV28 and TRBJ1-2; 7 positions agree with TRBD1. Unmatched junction bases numbered 8, after V lost 5 bases and J lost 2 bases. The CDR3 contains 15 residues. Germline-derived CDR1 and CDR2 are MDHEN and SYDVKM. The CDR3 protein is CASSQRDRINYGYTF. The CDR3 nucleotides are TGTGCCAGCAGTCAAAGGGACAGAATAAACTATGGCTACACCTTC.

The chain employs TRBV6-5 and TRBJ2-2; 9 bases are a match to TRBD1. The germline V gene has CDR1 MNHEY and CDR2 SVGAGI. Trimming cost V 8 bases and J 0 bases; bases outside gene matches: 4. CDR3 size: 15 residues. The CDR3 coding sequence is TGTGCCAGCGAGACAGGGGGGACGAACACCGGGGAGCTGTTTTTT. Amino acids: CASETGGTNTGELFF.

The J gene is TRBJ2-5, the V gene TRBV6-4; TRBD2 aligns across 8 bases. The V gene's germline CDR1 is MRHNA and CDR2 SNTAGT. V dropped 1 base and J dropped 5; count of bases not matched to a gene: 15. CDR3 length equals 18 residues. Written as DNA, the CDR3 is TGTGCCAGCAGTGACTGTGATCGCGAAGCGGGAGAGGGGGAGACCCAGTACTTC. Amino acids: CASSDCDREAGEGETQYF.

The rearrangement uses TRBV5-6 and TRBJ1-1; D is unresolved. V was shortened by 3 bases and J by 4 bases, with 7 bases between the two germline ends. The CDR3 contains 12 residues. Germline V gene sequence: CDR1 SGHDT, CDR2 YYEEEE. The CDR3 DNA is TGTGCCAGCAGCTCGGCGGGCACTGAAGCTTTCTTT. It codes for CASSSAGTEAFF.

The rearrangement joins TRBV12-3 or TRBV12-4 to TRBJ2-7, with D maybe TRBD2 (5 bases). This CDR3 has 11 amino acids. V lost 5 bases, J lost 5 bases, and 7 bases lay in between. The CDR3 spells CASSILDEQYF. In DNA, the CDR3 is TGTGCCAGCAGTATACTAGACGAGCAGTACTTC.

This clone was seen only a few times. The V and J genes are TRBV2 and TRBJ1-2; TRBD1 agrees at 9 bases. J lost 3 bases, V lost 6 bases, and 2 bases had no gene match. The CDR3 is 13 amino acids. Germline V lookup: CDR1 SNHLY, CDR2 FYNNEI. The CDR3 is CASRDRGYYGYTF. DNA of the CDR3: TGTGCCAGCAGGGACAGGGGTTACTATGGCTACACCTTC.

The CDR3 protein is CAWGIAGPTYEQYF. CDR3 in DNA: TGTGCCTGGGGAATAGCGGGCCCCACCTACGAGCAGTACTTC. The chain employs TRBV30 and TRBJ2-7; 7 bases map to TRBD2. The length of the CDR3 is 14 residues. CDR1 and CDR2 (germline): GTSNPN, SVGIG (reference sequence). Germline trimming cut 5 bases from V and 2 bases from J; bases unmatched to any gene: 9. The variable domain in full, completed from reference TRBV30 and TRBJ2-7, reads SQTIHQWPATLVQPVGSPLSLECTVEGTSNPNLYWYRQAAGRGLQLLFYSVGIGQISSEVPQNLSASRPQDRQFILSSKKLLLSDSGFYLCAWGIAGPTYEQYFGPGTRLTVT.

The V gene is TRBV5-6, the J gene TRBJ2-7, with a weak D call TRBD1 (6 bases). The V end was cut by 7 bases, the J end by 5 bases, with 16 bases between. Germline lookup yields CDR1 SGHDT and CDR2 YYEEEE. The CDR3 length is 13 residues. The CDR3: CASRGPPGDEQYF. In DNA form, the CDR3 reads TGTGCCAGCCGCGGCCCGCCAGGGGACGAGCAGTACTTC.